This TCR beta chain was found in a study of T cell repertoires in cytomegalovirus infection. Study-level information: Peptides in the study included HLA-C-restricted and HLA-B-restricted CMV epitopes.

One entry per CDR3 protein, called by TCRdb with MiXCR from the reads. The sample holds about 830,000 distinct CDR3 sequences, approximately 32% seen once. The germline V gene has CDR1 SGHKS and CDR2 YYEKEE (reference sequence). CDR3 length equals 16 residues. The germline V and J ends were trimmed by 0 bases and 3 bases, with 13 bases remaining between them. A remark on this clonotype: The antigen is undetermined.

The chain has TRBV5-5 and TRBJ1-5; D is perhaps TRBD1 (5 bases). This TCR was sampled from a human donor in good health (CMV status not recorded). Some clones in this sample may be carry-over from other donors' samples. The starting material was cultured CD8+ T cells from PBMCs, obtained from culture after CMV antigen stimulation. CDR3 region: CASSLEATEYNQPQHF. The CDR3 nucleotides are TGTGCCAGCAGCTTGGAAGCGACAGAGTACAATCAGCCCCAGCATTTT.